This entry features one TCR beta chain sequence. Its target is not known. This CDR3 has 15 amino acids. The germline V gene encodes CDR1 DFQATT and CDR2 SNEGSKA (reference sequence). One entry per CDR3 protein, without DNA, is what TCRdb gives after re-calling the 5' RACE reads. The sample data list about 260,000 distinct CDR3 sequences. This sample was included in a study of T cells expressing NK-cell markers. Study background: According to the study, TCR beta repertoires originated from sorted CD3+CD56+NKG2C+, CD3+CD56+NKG2C- and CD3+CD56-NKG2C+ T cells.

Study-wide results and limits: Top CD8+ clonotypes included the dominant CD3+CD56+NKG2C+ clonotypes in 5 to 7 donors.

The material sequenced was blood T cells: a sorted CD56 or NKG2C T cell subset, CD4+ or CD8+ T cells, or bulk PBMC T cells (not recorded which). The rearrangement uses TRBV20-1 and TRBJ2-3; lacking DNA, the TRBD1 call made by TCRdb goes unchecked. This TCR was recovered from a woman aged 18-70 years in good health. The CDR3 is CSASGLTPVQDTQYF.